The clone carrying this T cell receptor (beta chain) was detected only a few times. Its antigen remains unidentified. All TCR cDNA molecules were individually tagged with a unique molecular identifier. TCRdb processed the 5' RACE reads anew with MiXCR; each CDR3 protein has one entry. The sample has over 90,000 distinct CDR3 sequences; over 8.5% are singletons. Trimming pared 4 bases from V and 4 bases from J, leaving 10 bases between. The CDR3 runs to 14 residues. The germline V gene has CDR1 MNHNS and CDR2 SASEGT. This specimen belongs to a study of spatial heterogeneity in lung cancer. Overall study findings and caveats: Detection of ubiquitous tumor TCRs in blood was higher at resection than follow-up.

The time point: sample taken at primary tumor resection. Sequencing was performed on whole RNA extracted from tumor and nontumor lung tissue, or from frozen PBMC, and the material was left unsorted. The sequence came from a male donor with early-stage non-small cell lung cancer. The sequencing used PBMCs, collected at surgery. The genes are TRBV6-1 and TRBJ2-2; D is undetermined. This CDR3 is CASSGPPGTGELFF. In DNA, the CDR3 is TGTGCCAGCAGTGGGCCCCCGGGCACCGGGGAGCTGTTTTTT.